Following are 19 T cell receptor beta chains from one sample sequenced in a study of cytomegalovirus exposure and HLA in healthy donors (dated by TCRdb to about 2017). The library was generated by the immunoSEQ multiplex PCR assay. The multiplex PCR relied on a mix of 60 forward primers for TCR Vbeta segments and 13 reverse primers for TCR Jbeta segments. In its TCRdb copy, this immuneACCESS table keeps in-frame sequences only and misses some clones. Where compared with another copy, unresolved V genes explain less than half of these, and the others have no known cause. The table for this sample lists 60,000 to 80,000 clones. 0.83% of the sample is in the top ten clones. Sequencing used PBMCs. These receptors were collected from a boy aged 5-17 years in good health and CMV-seronegative.

This chain connects TRBV6-5 to TRBJ1-5, with D tentatively TRBD1 (6 bases). CDR1 is MNHEY and CDR2 is SVGAGI in the germline V gene. Trimming shortened V by 6 bases and J by 5 bases, and 11 bases separated the two germline ends. The CDR3 totals 13 residues. Here the CDR3 DNA reads TGTGCCAGCAGGGACAGTCAGGATCAGCCCCAGCATTTT. It translates to CASRDSQDQPQHF.

This chain uses TRBV19 with TRBJ1-2, with 11 bases identical to TRBD1. The CDR3 spans 17 residues. Germline V lookup: CDR1 LNHDA, CDR2 SQIVND (reference sequence). With V trimmed by 2 bases and J by 0 bases, 5 bases remained unmatched. The CDR3 protein is CASSIRTGGRANYGYTF. CDR3 nucleotide sequence: TGTGCCAGTAGTATAAGGACAGGGGGCAGAGCTAACTATGGCTACACCTTC.

V is TRBV19 and J is TRBJ2-2; possibly TRBD1 for D (6 bases). The germline V gene has CDR1 LNHDA and CDR2 SQIVND (reference sequence). CDR3 length: 17 amino acids. The V and J ends lost 1 base and 0 bases respectively, with 12 bases between them. CDR3 sequence: CASSIAPRQANTGELFF. The CDR3 nucleotides are TGTGCCAGTAGTATAGCCCCCCGACAGGCGAACACCGGGGAGCTGTTTTTT.

The V call is TRBV9, the J call TRBJ2-3, with 7 nucleotides matching TRBD1. CDR1 is SGDLS and CDR2 is YYNGEE in the germline V gene. This CDR3 has 15 amino acids. Trimming removed 3 bases from V and 0 bases from J; junction bases left unmatched: 4. The CDR3 spells CASSGSQGSTDTQYF. The CDR3 region has the DNA TGTGCCAGCAGCGGTTCACAGGGGAGCACAGATACGCAGTATTTT.

The chain is built from TRBV7-8 and TRBJ2-1; D is unclear. V gave up 1 base and J gave up 6 bases, with 13 bases separating them. The CDR3 extends over 15 amino acids. Germline V gives CDR1 SGHVS, CDR2 FQNEAQ. In DNA, the CDR3 is TGTGCCAGCAGCTTAGGGCTCGGTAGCTTCAATGAGCAGTTCTTC. Translation gives CASSLGLGSFNEQFF.

This chain connects TRBV7-7 to TRBJ2-5, with TRBD1 identical over 8 bases. The J segment lost 2 bases and the V segment lost 5 bases, leaving 7 bases of the junction unmatched. Germline V gene sequence: CDR1 SSHAT, CDR2 FNYEAQ (reference sequence). The CDR3 totals 15 residues. The chain's CDR3 is CASSPIGTGQETQYF. The CDR3 DNA reads TGTGCCAGCAGCCCCATAGGGACAGGTCAAGAGACCCAGTACTTC.

The rearrangement links TRBV25-1 to TRBJ2-7; tentatively, D is TRBD1 (6 bases). The germline V gene encodes CDR1 MGHDK and CDR2 SYGVNS. V lost 6 bases and J 6 bases, leaving 21 bases between the germline ends. The CDR3 contains 15 residues. CDR3 bases: TGTGCCAGCAGCCTCAACCCGGGACAATTCTCCGAGCAGTACTTC. Residues: CASSLNPGQFSEQYF.

This chain connects TRBV5-6 to TRBJ2-7, with D unclear. Germline V CDR1 and CDR2: SGHDT, YYEEEE. Trimming removed 3 bases at V and 7 bases at J, with 11 bases between. The CDR3 is 12 residues long. The CDR3 sequence is CASSSFMEEQYF. DNA of the CDR3: TGTGCCAGCAGCTCATTCATGGAGGAGCAGTACTTC.

V gene TRBV5-5 combines with J gene TRBJ1-5; TRBD1 might be the D (6 bases). The V gene lost 4 bases and the J gene lost 1 base, with 9 bases spanning the gap. CDR1 and CDR2 (germline): SGHKS, YYEKEE (reference sequence). The CDR3 has 14 residues. CDR3 loop: CASSPQGSNQPQHF. The CDR3 DNA reads as TGTGCCAGCAGCCCACAGGGAAGCAATCAGCCCCAGCATTTT. The whole variable domain, remainder taken from reference TRBV5-5 and TRBJ1-5, is DAGVTQSPTHLIKTRGQQVTLRCSPISGHKSVSWYQQVLGQGPQFIFQYYEKEERGRGNFPDRFSARQFPNYSSELNVNALLLGDSALYLCASSPQGSNQPQHFGDGTRLSIL.

The chain is built from TRBV4-1 and TRBJ1-1, with 10 bases that match TRBD1. Germline V CDR1 and CDR2: MGHRA, YSYEKL. V lost 1 base, J lost 3 bases, and 5 bases stayed unmatched. The CDR3 contains 16 residues. The CDR3 loop is CASSQAPGTGDTEAFF. The CDR3 nucleotides read TGCGCCAGCAGCCAAGCCCCCGGGACAGGGGACACTGAAGCTTTCTTT.

The chain links TRBV14 to TRBJ1-3; D remains ambiguous. Trimming took off 2 bases at V and 8 bases at J, with 13 bases between the two ends. Germline V gene data show CDR1 as SGHDN and CDR2 as FVKESK. This CDR3 is built from 14 residues. In DNA, the CDR3 is TGTGCCAGCAGCCAACCTTATACCCAGGACACCATATATTTT. Protein sequence: CASSQPYTQDTIYF.

The gene calls are TRBV15 and TRBJ2-5, with 9 bases fitting TRBD1. The J call is doubtful: the DNA matches TRBJ2-7 better. Germline V lookup: CDR1 LNHNV, CDR2 YYDKDF (reference sequence). The CDR3 length is 19 residues. The CDR3 is CATSRVGGLLTGGGYEQYF. CDR3 in DNA: TGTGCCACCAGCAGAGTTGGGGGGTTGCTCACAGGGGGCGGCTACGAGCAGTACTTC.

CDR3 coding DNA: TGTGCCAGCAGCTTAGCTGAGGGGGGGAGCGACTATGGCTACACCTTC. This codes for CASSLAEGGSDYGYTF. The chain carries TRBV7-9 and TRBJ1-2; D possibly corresponds to TRBD1 (6 bases). Germline CDR1 is SEHNR and CDR2 is FQNEAQ (reference sequence). Trimming cost V 0 bases and J 3 bases, with 14 bases left between them. This CDR3 has 16 residues.

This chain links TRBV19 with TRBJ2-3, with 10 bases that match TRBD2. The CDR3 is made up of 15 amino acids. Germline V gene sequence: CDR1 LNHDA, CDR2 SQIVND (reference sequence). Trimming took 7 bases from V and 0 from J; bases not matched to a gene: 4. CDR3 DNA: TGTGCCAGTAAATTAGCGGGGGGCAGCACAGATACGCAGTATTTT. It encodes CASKLAGGSTDTQYF.

CDR3 in amino acids: CASSRWSSGVADTQYF. The DNA for the CDR3 is TGTGCCAGCAGCCGCTGGTCCAGCGGAGTTGCAGATACGCAGTATTTT. V and J are TRBV5-6 and TRBJ2-3; a weak D match, TRBD2 (5 bases). The CDR3 is 16 residues long. The germline V gene encodes CDR1 SGHDT and CDR2 YYEEEE. Between the trimmed V and J ends, which lost 4 bases and 4 bases, there was a span of 19 bases.

The chain is built from TRBV4-2 and TRBJ2-1, with 7 nucleotides matching TRBD2. V shed 3 bases, J shed 6 bases, and the junction held 5 bases outside the gene matches. This CDR3 has 14 residues. The germline V gene has CDR1 LGHNA and CDR2 YNFKEQ. DNA for the CDR3: TGTGCCAGCAGCCACGGACTAGAGCGCAATGAGCAGTTCTTC. It translates to CASSHGLERNEQFF.

The chain uses TRBV19 and TRBJ2-7; a possible D gene is TRBD1 (7 bases). CDR3 size: 15 residues. CDR1 and CDR2 (germline): LNHDA, SQIVND (reference sequence). Trimming cost V 1 base and J 4 bases, with 14 bases left between them. The CDR3 coding sequence is TGTGCCAGTAGTATAGTTGGCCAGGGGGGTTACGAGCAGTACTTC. This encodes CASSIVGQGGYEQYF.

The gene calls are TRBV9 and TRBJ2-1; 9 nucleotides agree with TRBD1. The CDR3 runs to 12 residues. From germline, CDR1 is SGDLS and CDR2 YYNGEE. With V trimmed by 3 bases and J by 16 bases, 8 bases remained unmatched. For the CDR3, the DNA is TGTGCCAGCAGCGCTGACAGGGGGGTTGTTTTCTTC. Translated, it gives CASSADRGVVFF.

The rearrangement joins TRBV30 to TRBJ1-1; 8 bases are shared with TRBD1. V shed 2 bases and J 0 bases; nucleotides not matched to a gene: 8. The germline CDR1 and CDR2 sequences are GTSNPN and SVGIG (reference sequence). This CDR3 is built from 16 residues. In DNA, the CDR3 is TGTGCCTGGAGTTCCTATCGGACAGGGATGAACACTGAAGCTTTCTTT. This codes for CAWSSYRTGMNTEAFF. Full variable domain (missing parts from reference TRBV30 and TRBJ1-1): SQTIHQWPATLVQPVGSPLSLECTVEGTSNPNLYWYRQAAGRGLQLLFYSVGIGQISSEVPQNLSASRPQDRQFILSSKKLLLSDSGFYLCAWSSYRTGMNTEAFFGQGTRLTVV.